What follows describes a single TCR beta chain. What antigen it recognizes has not been identified. Qualities for individual bases were not recorded, and no much larger clone is one base off. A second Seattle source provided samples from volunteer blood donors who had recovered from COVID-19. Each collaborating institution followed its own protocols to collect whole blood in K2EDTA tubes. Collaborator samples were shipped for TCRbeta analysis as frozen whole blood, isolated PBMCs, or DNA extracted from either sample type. These data are taken from a study of blood T cell repertoires in COVID-19 (TCRdb year 2020). Regarding the research as a whole: The collaborator samples originated in the United States, Italy and Spain and spanned the acute and convalescent phases of COVID-19. The material from the prospective study consisted of cDNA or gDNA derived from T cells, B-cell-depleted T cells, or PBMCs. A freely available public database, intended as a resource for researchers studying the immune response to SARS-CoV-2, is where the repertoires were released. Where available, HLA class I and class II types were taken from metadata supplied by the sample provider and were not determined by assay-based typing. Deeply sampled blood TCRbeta repertoires from subjects exposed to, actively infected with, or recovered from COVID-19 were included in the dataset. The samples were drawn from the first 160 participants of the ongoing ImmuneRACE study and from 1,254 subjects provided by 6 global collaborators. The sample metadata nearly always contained a de-identified subject ID, COVID-19 status, age in years and sex.

Study-level results and caveats: The amount of clinical and demographic metadata varied by source and participant and was provided uncurated.

As encoded in the germline V gene, CDR1 is MGHRA while CDR2 is YSYEKL. The CDR3 goes from the cysteine to the phenylalanine over 14 residues. Solely the CDR3 DNA is kept, with 42 bases framed from the first base. V lost 2 bases and J lost 5 bases; the stretch between them is 10 bases long. The immunoSEQ Assay, a bias-controlled multiplex PCR, was used to amplify TCRbeta CDR3 regions from genomic DNA. The original pipeline was this. The number of nucleated cells in each sample was estimated from the amplification of reference gene primers within the assay. Sequence reads were collapsed and filtered to measure the absolute abundance of every unique TCRbeta CDR3 rearrangement. Productive Simpson clonality was computed per sample as the square root of Simpson's diversity index over productive rearrangements. The immuneACCESS repertoire file appears here via TCRdb, limited to in-frame rearrangements. These files lack a portion of the clones; in checked studies, under half of the deficit traces to unresolved V genes, and the cause of the others is not known. V, J and clone size are those of that table, while D and trimming were read from the DNA. The sample includes 200,000 to 250,000 clones, with around 86% observed a single time. The biggest ten clones account for roughly 3% of the sample.

Sequenced input: peripheral blood. The clonotype comes from a woman younger than 45 who had recovered from COVID-19. The sequence links TRBV4-1 to TRBJ2-1; the D gene assignment is ambiguous. The CDR3 region reads CASSQIQLHNEQFF. The nucleotides are TGCGCCAGCAGCCAAATTCAGTTACACAATGAGCAGTTCTTC.